This T cell receptor (beta chain) came from a study of Ad26.COV2.S vaccination and SARS-CoV-2 variants. Overall study context: Participant was drawn from the COV1001 Ad26.COV2.S trial arm. The study gave Ad26.COV2.S intramuscularly, once or twice 56 days apart. Study-wide results and caveats: Reportedly, spike-specific CD8+ and CD4+ T cell responses achieved substantial breadth once vaccination had taken place.

Produced via immunoSEQ multiplex PCR; TCRdb's table is partial and in-frame only. The table lists 450,000 to 550,000 clones, nearly 90% of them singletons. Treatment in this sample: about 20 received Ad26.COV2.S at low or high dose, single or two shots; roughly five received placebo; per-sample allocation not given. Specimens were obtained on day 63 following the first vaccine or placebo injection. Expressing Wuhan-strain SARS-CoV-2 spike, an Ad26 vector served as the vaccine. As to this clone: Its antigen is still unknown.

Unmatched junction bases numbered 3, after V lost 4 bases and J lost 10 bases. Germline lookup yields CDR1 SGHRS and CDR2 YFSETQ. This CDR3 is built from 14 residues. This TCR came from a person between 18 and 65 years old who received the Ad26.COV2.S COVID-19 vaccine or a placebo. Sequencing was performed on peripheral blood, taken in a trial of Ad26.COV2.S vaccine versus placebo. This sequence joins TRBV5-1 and TRBJ1-6; 12 bases map to TRBD1. This CDR3 reads CASSQGQGASPLHF. CDR3 nucleotide sequence: TGCGCCAGCAGCCAGGGACAGGGGGCCTCACCCCTCCACTTT.